Below, 32 T cell receptor beta chains from the same sample are listed, as sequenced in a study of shared clonotypes between healthy human individuals. In the naive CD8 group, cells lacked CD45RO and were positively selected for CCR7, so terminally differentiated effector memory CD45RA+ cells were left out. Some clones are missing from TCRdb's copy, which holds only in-frame ones; the method was immunoSEQ multiplex PCR. The data hold some 2 million clones, with approximately 95% observed a single time. The specimen was naive CD8+ T cells sorted from blood. Every receptor here comes from a man aged 18 to 35 in good health.

This sequence joins TRBV19 and TRBJ2-5; tentatively, D is TRBD1 (6 bases). The germline CDR1 and CDR2 sequences are LNHDA and SQIVND (reference sequence). Trimming took 1 base from V and 5 from J, leaving 14 bases between them. There are 15 residues in the CDR3. The CDR3 DNA reads as TGTGCCAGTAGTATAGCCCAAACAGGGCGGGAGACCCAGTACTTC. As protein: CASSIAQTGRETQYF.

The chain is built from TRBV6-5 and TRBJ2-7, with 7 bases aligning to TRBD1. The CDR3 length is 14 residues. The V gene end was trimmed by 5 bases and the J gene end by 1 base; junction bases not matched to a gene: 5. Germline-derived CDR1 and CDR2 are MNHEY and SVGAGI. Here the CDR3 DNA reads TGTGCCAGCAGTCTAACACAGGGGTCCTACGAGCAGTACTTC. This codes for CASSLTQGSYEQYF.

J is TRBJ2-2 and V is TRBV5-1, with D tentatively TRBD2 (6 bases). This CDR3 contains 16 residues. V shed 0 bases and J shed 4 bases, with 13 bases lying between them. Per germline, CDR1 SGHRS and CDR2 YFSETQ. The CDR3 spells CASSLATTRFTGELFF. DNA for the CDR3: TGCGCCAGCAGCTTGGCCACGACTAGGTTCACCGGGGAGCTGTTTTTT.

The chain uses TRBV2 and TRBJ2-5; 7 bases are shared with TRBD2. After removal of 1 base from V and 2 bases from J, the junction contained 7 bases not matched to a gene. Germline CDR1 reads SNHLY; CDR2 reads FYNNEI. The CDR3 extends over 16 amino acids. The CDR3 coding sequence is TGTGCCAGCAGTGAAGGGTTTAGCGGGCAGCAAGAGACCCAGTACTTC. This gives the protein CASSEGFSGQQETQYF.

The chain carries TRBV5-1 and TRBJ2-7; 7 bases are shared with TRBD2. The V and J ends lost 0 bases and 3 bases, in that order; junction bases with no gene match: 3. The CDR3 has 14 residues. The germline CDR1 and CDR2 sequences are SGHRS and YFSETQ. This chain's CDR3 is CASSLAGTIYEQYF. The DNA for the CDR3 is TGCGCCAGCAGCTTGGCCGGGACTATCTACGAGCAGTACTTC.

The chain recombines TRBV7-9 with TRBJ2-1; the match to TRBD2 covers 14 bases. The CDR3 spans 15 residues. J lost 10 bases, V lost 4 bases, and 6 bases had no gene match. CDR1 is SEHNR and CDR2 is FQNEAQ in the germline V gene (reference sequence). The CDR3 sequence: CASSSPGLAGAEQFF. CDR3 DNA: TGTGCCAGCAGCTCACCGGGACTAGCGGGAGCAGAGCAGTTCTTC. The entire variable domain, with the rest obtained from reference TRBV7-9 and TRBJ2-1, is as follows: DTGVSQNPRHKITKRGQNVTFRCDPISEHNRLYWYRQTLGQGPEFLTYFQNEAQLEKSRLLSDRFSAERPKGSFSTLEIQRTEQGDSAMYLCASSSPGLAGAEQFFGPGTRLTVL.

The chain is built from TRBV4-3 and TRBJ1-4; a possible D gene is TRBD1 (5 bases). The CDR3 spans 17 residues. V lost 1 base and J lost 7, with 19 bases in between. Germline V gives CDR1 LGHNA, CDR2 YSLEER. The CDR3 region is CASSQARGSFLGEKLFF. For the CDR3, the DNA is TGCGCCAGCAGCCAAGCGAGGGGATCTTTCTTGGGTGAAAAACTGTTTTTT.

In regard to this clone: This may be a read error, as it is one base from a much larger clone. This rearrangement joins TRBV7-3 to TRBJ2-7, with D hard to call. The germline V and J ends were trimmed by 2 bases and 5 bases, with 4 bases remaining between them. This CDR3 is built from 11 residues. Germline V lookup: CDR1 SGHTA, CDR2 FQGTGA. CDR3 in amino acids: CASSLGNEQYF. The CDR3 DNA reads TGTGCCAGCAGCTTAGGCAACGAGCAGTACTTC.

Only one count was recorded for this clone. The chain employs TRBV19 and TRBJ1-1; a weak D match, TRBD1 (5 bases). Between the trimmed V and J ends, which lost 3 bases and 7 bases, there was a span of 9 bases. This CDR3 spans 12 amino acids. In germline, CDR1 is LNHDA, CDR2 SQIVND (reference sequence). The CDR3 reads CASSMGGIEAFF. CDR3 bases: TGTGCCAGTAGTATGGGGGGGATTGAAGCTTTCTTT. The whole variable domain, filled in from reference TRBV19 and TRBJ1-1, reads DGGITQSPKYLFRKEGQNVTLSCEQNLNHDAMYWYRQDPGQGLRLIYYSQIVNDFQKGDIAEGYSVSREKKESFPLTVTSAQKNPTAFYLCASSMGGIEAFFGQGTRLTVV.

This sequence joins TRBV30 and TRBJ1-2, with 7 nucleotides matching TRBD1. The germline V gene encodes CDR1 GTSNPN and CDR2 SVGIG (reference sequence). V trimming: 1 base; J trimming: 5 bases; junction bases outside the gene matches: 4. There are 13 residues in the CDR3. The CDR3 coding sequence is TGTGCCTGGAGTGGCAGGGGGGAGTATGGCTACACCTTC. This codes for CAWSGRGEYGYTF.

The V and J genes are TRBV25-1 and TRBJ2-7; no definite D call. There are 11 residues in the CDR3. Germline CDR1 is MGHDK and CDR2 is SYGVNS. CDR3 protein: CPQAREIEQYF. The CDR3 coding sequence is TGTCCCCAGGCAAGGGAAATCGAGCAGTACTTC.

The chain joins TRBV5-6 to TRBJ2-1; 10 positions match TRBD2. The CDR3 spans 14 residues. V lost 4 bases and J lost 10; bases outside the gene matches: 8. Germline assignment: CDR1 SGHDT and CDR2 YYEEEE. The DNA for the CDR3 is TGTGCCAGCAGCGGTGACCTAGCGGGAGTCGAGCAGTTCTTC. It specifies CASSGDLAGVEQFF.

This clone was recorded once. The gene calls are TRBV7-9 and TRBJ2-1; the match to TRBD2 covers 9 bases. With V trimmed by 1 base and J by 7 bases, 2 bases remained unmatched. This CDR3 region has 14 residues. Looked up from germline, CDR1 is SEHNR and CDR2 is FQNEAQ (reference sequence). CDR3 in amino acids: CASSLGLAVNEQFF. CDR3 nucleotide sequence: TGTGCCAGCAGCTTAGGACTAGCGGTTAATGAGCAGTTCTTC.

Regarding this clone: The sample contains more than one DNA sequence encoding this CDR3. The gene calls are TRBV4-1 and TRBJ1-3; perhaps TRBD1 as D (5 bases). The ends were cut back, 0 bases at V and 3 bases at J, with 9 bases in the middle. CDR1 and CDR2 from the germline V gene are MGHRA and YSYEKL. The CDR3 is 15 amino acids. CDR3 loop: CASSQEAGLGNTIYF. As DNA, the CDR3 is TGCGCCAGCAGCCAAGAAGCGGGGCTTGGAAACACCATATATTTT.

The rearrangement links TRBV2 to TRBJ2-7, with 9 bases that match TRBD1. This CDR3 contains 15 residues. Looked up from germline, CDR1 is SNHLY and CDR2 is FYNNEI. V lost 2 bases and J lost 2; bases outside the gene matches: 4. The CDR3 DNA reads TGTGCCAGCAGTGAATGGACAGGGGTAGCCTACGAGCAGTACTTC. Amino acids: CASSEWTGVAYEQYF.

Details on this clone: The sample holds other DNA sequences that translate to the same CDR3. The chain joins TRBV9 to TRBJ1-1; D is undetermined. This CDR3 spans 13 amino acids. Trimming removed 2 bases at V and 3 bases at J, with 8 bases between. Germline CDR1 is SGDLS and CDR2 is YYNGEE. CDR3 sequence reads: CASSVGGHTEAFF. The CDR3 nucleotides read TGTGCCAGCAGCGTCGGAGGTCACACTGAAGCTTTCTTT.

This clone was seen a few times. The sample carries other DNA sequences with the same CDR3. V is TRBV7-9 and J is TRBJ2-2; D ambiguous. Germline V gene sequence: CDR1 SEHNR, CDR2 FQNEAQ (reference sequence). CDR3 length equals 12 residues. The V end lost 4 bases, the J end lost 0 bases, and 0 bases lay between the germline ends. CDR3 bases: TGTGCCAGCAGCTCGAACACCGGGGAGCTGTTTTTT. Translation: CASSSNTGELFF.

This rearrangement joins TRBV9 to TRBJ2-7; maybe TRBD1 (6 bases). V was pared by 4 bases and J by 5 bases, with 13 bases between. CDR1 SGDLS and CDR2 YYNGEE come from the germline V gene. This CDR3 has 13 amino acids. Written as DNA, the CDR3 is TGTGCCAGCAGCCCCAGTGGGGGCCACGAGCAGTACTTC. It specifies CASSPSGGHEQYF.

This sequence joins TRBV4-1 and TRBJ2-2; tentative D call: TRBD1 (6 bases). CDR1 and CDR2 (germline): MGHRA, YSYEKL. V was trimmed by 2 bases and J by 3 bases, leaving 16 bases between them. The length of the CDR3 is 17 residues. The CDR3 DNA sequence: TGCGCCAGCAGCCAACCCCCTGGGGACACCTACACCGGGGAGCTGTTTTTT. It codes for CASSQPPGDTYTGELFF.

J is TRBJ2-6 and V is TRBV9; D perhaps matches TRBD1 (6 bases). There are 15 residues in the CDR3. Trimming pared 5 bases from V and 1 base from J, leaving 10 bases between. Germline V gives CDR1 SGDLS, CDR2 YYNGEE. The CDR3 loop reads CASRDDRSGANVLTF. Written as DNA, the CDR3 is TGTGCCAGCAGAGACGACAGGTCTGGGGCCAACGTCCTGACTTTC. Full variable domain (missing parts from reference TRBV9 and TRBJ2-6): DSGVTQTPKHLITATGQRVTLRCSPRSGDLSVYWYQQSLDQGLQFLIQYYNGEERAKGNILERFSAQQFPDLHSELNLSSLELGDSALYFCASRDDRSGANVLTFGAGSRLTVL.

The chain couples TRBV7-9 to TRBJ2-7, with 9 bases that match TRBD2. V was pared by 4 bases and J by 6 bases, with 10 bases of the junction left unmatched. Germline V lookup: CDR1 SEHNR, CDR2 FQNEAQ (reference sequence). CDR3 size: 15 residues. The CDR3 region has the DNA TGTGCCAGCAGCTCCCTTAGCGGGAGTCCTTTCGAGCAGTACTTC. It specifies CASSSLSGSPFEQYF.

The V call is TRBV28, the J call TRBJ1-1; 8 positions agree with TRBD1. Germline values: CDR1 MDHEN, CDR2 SYDVKM. This CDR3 is built from 14 residues. V was clipped by 4 bases and J by 5 bases; unmatched bases: 6. CDR3 in DNA: TGTGCCAGCAGTTGGACAGGGCGAGGGACTGAAGCTTTCTTT. It translates to CASSWTGRGTEAFF.

The rearrangement links TRBV5-6 to TRBJ2-7; D may match TRBD1 or TRBD2 (5 bases each). The CDR3 extends over 14 amino acids. Germline V gene data show CDR1 as SGHDT and CDR2 as YYEEEE. Trimming cost V 9 bases and J 0 bases, with 16 bases left between them. The CDR3 DNA is TGTGCCACTAATTCCGGGACGGCCTCCTACGAGCAGTACTTC. Protein: CATNSGTASYEQYF. The full variable domain, completed using reference TRBV5-6 and TRBJ2-7, is DAGVTQSPTHLIKTRGQQVTLRCSPKSGHDTVSWYQQALGQGPQFIFQYYEEEERQRGNFPDRFSGHQFPNYSSELNVNALLLGDSALYLCATNSGTASYEQYFGPGTRLTVT.

The V and J genes are TRBV5-4 and TRBJ2-3, with D perhaps matching TRBD2 (6 bases). Per the germline V gene, CDR1 is SGHNT and CDR2 is YYREEE (reference sequence). The CDR3 covers 15 residues. The V gene lost 2 bases and the J gene lost 2 bases, with 12 bases spanning the gap. Here the CDR3 reads CASSFFGGTTDTQYF. In DNA form, the CDR3 reads TGTGCCAGCAGCTTTTTCGGGGGTACCACAGATACGCAGTATTTT.

On this clone itself: The same CDR3 can be traced to other DNA sequences in this sample. CDR3 region: CASSFGDEQYF. For the CDR3, the DNA is TGTGCCAGCAGCTTCGGGGACGAGCAGTACTTC. V and J are TRBV11-2 and TRBJ2-7; possible D gene TRBD2, 5 bases. Per the germline V gene, CDR1 is SGHAT and CDR2 is FQNNGV. V was trimmed by 3 bases and J by 5 bases, leaving 5 bases between them. This CDR3 spans 11 amino acids.

Concerning this clone itself: The sample holds other DNA sequences that translate to the same CDR3. The rearrangement joins TRBV27 to TRBJ2-3; D ambiguous. Germline CDR1 reads MNHEY; CDR2 reads SMNVEV (reference sequence). V was clipped by 8 bases and J by 0 bases, with 12 bases between them. The CDR3 has 14 residues. The CDR3, as DNA: TGTGCCAGCTCAAGGGTGGGGAGCACAGATACGCAGTATTTT. This sequence encodes CASSRVGSTDTQYF.

This sequence joins TRBV7-9 and TRBJ2-5, with 9 bases matching TRBD1. The J segment lost 5 bases and the V segment lost 2 bases, leaving 6 bases of the junction unmatched. CDR1 is SEHNR and CDR2 is FQNEAQ in the germline V gene (reference sequence). The CDR3 contains 15 residues. The chain's CDR3 is CASSLRQGDRETQYF. The CDR3 region has the DNA TGTGCCAGCAGCTTACGACAGGGGGATCGGGAGACCCAGTACTTC.

Concerning this clone itself: Other nucleotide sequences from this sample produce the same CDR3. The chain employs TRBV29-1 and TRBJ2-7; tentative D call: TRBD1 (5 bases). V was cut by 3 bases and J by 3 bases, with 6 bases left in between. The CDR3 is made up of 11 amino acids. Germline CDR1 reads SQVTM; CDR2 reads ANQGSEA. CDR3 loop: CSVDDSYEQYF. In DNA, the CDR3 is TGCAGCGTTGACGACAGCTACGAGCAGTACTTC.

The genes are TRBV9 and TRBJ2-3; D possibly corresponds to TRBD2 (6 bases). The germline V and J ends were trimmed by 0 bases and 8 bases, with 16 bases remaining between them. The germline CDR1 and CDR2 sequences are SGDLS and YYNGEE. The CDR3 has 15 amino acids. The CDR3 region is CASSVATGGDGTQYF. DNA of the CDR3: TGTGCCAGCAGCGTAGCTACTGGAGGGGATGGTACGCAGTATTTT.

On this clone: Its ends do not fully match the called genes, so a read error is possible. The rearrangement uses TRBV7-7 and TRBJ2-7; TRBD2 might be the D (6 bases). The CDR3 covers 13 residues. The V gene's germline CDR1 is SSHAT and CDR2 FNYEAQ (reference sequence). CDR3: CASSWRETYEQYF. CDR3 DNA sequence: TGTGCTAGCAGCTGGAGGGAAACCTACGAGCAGTACTTC.

This clone showed up just once. The V gene is TRBV7-9, the J gene TRBJ1-1; D call uncertain. Between the trimmed V and J ends, which lost 1 base and 3 bases, there was a span of 9 bases. The CDR3 is 14 residues long. Germline V gene lookup returns CDR1 SEHNR and CDR2 FQNEAQ (reference sequence). This chain's CDR3 is CASSLVSRDTEAFF. The CDR3 DNA sequence: TGTGCCAGCAGCTTAGTTAGTAGGGACACTGAAGCTTTCTTT.

The V and J genes are TRBV6-1 and TRBJ2-7; D may be TRBD1 (5 bases). This CDR3 comprises 15 residues. Germline CDR1 MNHNS, CDR2 SASEGT. V was pared by 4 bases and J by 1 base, with 14 bases between. The CDR3 region is CASSGFWAGSYEQYF. CDR3 sequence (DNA): TGTGCCAGCAGTGGGTTCTGGGCAGGGTCCTACGAGCAGTACTTC.